The clone carrying this T cell receptor beta chain showed up just a few times. This entry comes from a study of T-cell memory formation after mild COVID-19. The CDR3 is made up of 14 amino acids. V was pared by 3 bases and J by 3 bases, with 9 bases between. Looked up from germline, CDR1 is SQVTM and CDR2 is ANQGSEA. TCRdb passed the 5' RACE reads through MiXCR, listing each CDR3 protein once. The top ten clones hold approximately 23% of a sample with 250,000 to 300,000 distinct CDR3 sequences, 15% to 20% of them seen once. The gene calls are TRBV29-1 and TRBJ2-6, with D possibly matching TRBD2 (5 bases). This clonotype originated in a man younger than 35 who had mild COVID-19 (a few samples of this study predate the infection). Cell type and time point are not known. Sequenced: PBMCs or a T cell subset sorted from them (not recorded which). The CDR3 DNA is TGCAGCGTTGAGGCGCGGGTTGGGGCCAACGTCCTGACTTTC. This codes for CSVEARVGANVLTF.